Below are 21 T cell receptor beta chains sequenced from a single sample in a study of T cell responses to AZD1222 COVID-19 vaccine. Profiling relied on immunoSEQ multiplex PCR, and the TCRdb table lists in-frame clones only, not all of them. The table records 100,000 to 140,000 clones, about 90% of them present only once. This specimen consisted of peripheral blood, obtained on day 0 of AZD1222 vaccination. These receptors came from an adult in good health.

CDR3 DNA sequence: TGTGCCAGCAGCCAAGAGTTGGACCGCCGCTCCTACAATGAGCAGTTCTTC. This sequence encodes CASSQELDRRSYNEQFF. The chain couples TRBV14 to TRBJ2-1; unclear D gene. The germline gives CDR1 SGHDN, CDR2 FVKESK. Deletions cut 0 bases from V and 0 bases from J, with 12 bases between. The CDR3 runs 17 residues.

This chain joins TRBV27 and TRBJ1-2; 7 bases agree with TRBD1. This CDR3 spans 13 amino acids. J was trimmed by 5 bases and V by 3 bases; bases with no gene match: 3. Germline CDR1 is MNHEY and CDR2 is SMNVEV (reference sequence). The CDR3: CASSLGQNYGYTF. The CDR3 DNA is TGTGCCAGCAGTTTGGGACAGAATTATGGCTACACCTTC.

This clone has just one count. CDR3 nucleotide sequence: TGTGCCCGCTCAGGGAGTAATTCACCCCTCCACTTT. Translating it yields CARSGSNSPLHF. The chain recombines TRBV30 with TRBJ1-6, with D possibly matching TRBD1 (5 bases). V was clipped by 8 bases and J by 6 bases, with 11 bases between them. This CDR3 comprises 12 residues. Per the germline V gene, CDR1 is GTSNPN and CDR2 is SVGIG (reference sequence). The whole variable domain, remainder taken from reference TRBV30 and TRBJ1-6, is SQTIHQWPATLVQPVGSPLSLECTVEGTSNPNLYWYRQAAGRGLQLLFYSVGIGQISSEVPQNLSASRPQDRQFILSSKKLLLSDSGFYLCARSGSNSPLHFGNGTRLTVT.

This chain links TRBV5-1 with TRBJ1-2; tentative D call: TRBD1 (5 bases). CDR1 is SGHRS and CDR2 is YFSETQ in the germline V gene. The V end was cut by 2 bases, the J end by 4 bases, with 12 bases between. The length of the CDR3 is 14 residues. The CDR3 nucleotides read TGCGCCAGCAGCTTAGGGGTTGATGGCTATGGCTACACCTTC. Translated, it gives CASSLGVDGYGYTF.

This chain links TRBV5-8 with TRBJ2-1; no firm D call. The CDR3 covers 11 residues. Germline assignment: CDR1 SGHTS and CDR2 YDEGEE. V gave up 4 bases and J gave up 14 bases, with 13 bases separating them. CDR3 in DNA: TGTGCCAGCAGCCGCACGGGTTTCAAGTTCTTC. It is translated as CASSRTGFKFF.

The table lists this clone with a count of one. This sequence joins TRBV5-1 and TRBJ1-2; D uncertain. The CDR3 extends over 14 amino acids. Per germline, CDR1 SGHRS and CDR2 YFSETQ. V lost 4 bases and J lost 7, with 17 bases in between. CDR3: CASSPTPRDGGYTF. The CDR3 DNA sequence: TGCGCCAGCAGCCCTACCCCGAGAGACGGTGGCTACACCTTC.

As DNA, the CDR3 is TGTGCCAGCAGCAAAACGACAGGAAGCACCCTCCACTTT. Its protein is CASSKTTGSTLHF. V usage is TRBV11-3 and J usage is TRBJ1-6, with D perhaps TRBD1 (6 bases). CDR1 is SGHNT, CDR2 YENEEA, per germline. The CDR3 totals 13 residues. V lost 5 bases, J lost 14 bases, and 16 bases lay in between.

The chain has TRBV24-1 and TRBJ2-1; no firm D call. Trimming removed 2 bases at V and 6 bases at J, with 10 bases between. The CDR3 extends over 14 amino acids. CDR1 KGHDR and CDR2 SFDVKD come from the germline V gene. In DNA, the CDR3 is TGTGCCACCAGTGATTCGTCGGTTGCCAATGAGCAGTTCTTC. This gives the protein CATSDSSVANEQFF.

The V call is TRBV19, the J call TRBJ1-5; 9 bases agree with TRBD1. The CDR3 extends over 16 amino acids. Trimming cost V 4 bases and J 0 bases; bases outside gene matches: 4. Per the germline V gene, CDR1 is LNHDA and CDR2 is SQIVND (reference sequence). The CDR3 region is CASSTGQGNSNQPQHF. The CDR3 region has the DNA TGTGCCAGTAGTACGGGACAGGGAAATAGCAATCAGCCCCAGCATTTT.

CDR3 in DNA: TGCGCCAGCAGCTCCGGGACAGGTATTCGCTCTGGAAACACCATATATTTT. This translates into CASSSGTGIRSGNTIYF. The chain employs TRBV4-3 and TRBJ1-3; 8 nucleotides line up with TRBD1. CDR3 length: 17 residues. CDR1 is LGHNA and CDR2 is YSLEER in the germline V gene. Losses at the gene ends were 5 bases for V and 0 bases for J; bases not matched to a gene: 9.

The V call is TRBV5-4, the J call TRBJ1-6; D is perhaps TRBD1 (6 bases). CDR1 is SGHNT and CDR2 is YYREEE in the germline V gene (reference sequence). Trimming removed 4 bases from V and 4 bases from J, with 15 bases in between. The CDR3 contains 16 residues. In DNA form, the CDR3 reads TGTGCCAGCAGCGACTGGCGACAGGCTTATAATTCACCCCTCCACTTT. Protein: CASSDWRQAYNSPLHF.

The chain recombines TRBV9 with TRBJ2-1, with unresolved D. CDR1 is SGDLS, CDR2 YYNGEE, per germline. This CDR3 comprises 14 residues. The ends were cut back, 0 bases at V and 8 bases at J, with 12 bases in the middle. CDR3 in DNA: TGTGCCAGCAGCGTAGATCAGTACGTGGATGAGCAGTTCTTC. Amino acid sequence: CASSVDQYVDEQFF.

The V call is TRBV6-5, the J call TRBJ1-1, with D maybe TRBD1 (5 bases). Germline loops: CDR1 MNHEY, CDR2 SVGAGI. The CDR3 contains 14 residues. V lost 0 bases and J 6 bases, leaving 11 bases between the germline ends. DNA of the CDR3: TGTGCCAGCAGTTACTCGATAGTAGGGGCTGAAGCTTTCTTT. Translation gives CASSYSIVGAEAFF.

The chain employs TRBV7-2 and TRBJ1-4, with D unclear. V lost 1 base, J lost 0 bases, and 6 bases lay in between. Germline-derived CDR1 and CDR2 are SGHTA and FQGNSA. This CDR3 is 15 amino acids long. In DNA, the CDR3 is TGTGCCAGCAGCTTAGTTCCCACAACTAATGAAAAACTGTTTTTT. It translates to CASSLVPTTNEKLFF.

The V call is TRBV25-1, the J call TRBJ1-4; weak D call: TRBD1 (5 bases). The V end was cut by 1 base, the J end by 10 bases, with 19 bases between. The CDR3 totals 16 residues. Germline CDR1 is MGHDK and CDR2 is SYGVNS. CDR3 sequence reads: CASSELREGMDGKLFF. DNA for the CDR3: TGTGCCAGCAGTGAATTGAGAGAGGGGATGGACGGAAAACTGTTTTTT.

The rearrangement uses TRBV6-2 or TRBV6-3 and TRBJ1-1; D is unresolved. V shed 6 bases and J shed 0 bases, with 14 bases lying between them. The CDR3 has 15 residues. Per the germline V gene, CDR1 is MNHEY and CDR2 is SVGEGT. CDR3 nucleotides: TGTGCCAGCAGCCCCCTTATTACAATGAACACTGAAGCTTTCTTT. It is translated as CASSPLITMNTEAFF.

The chain couples TRBV9 to TRBJ2-2; possibly TRBD1 or TRBD2 for D (7 bases each). CDR1 and CDR2 (germline): SGDLS, YYNGEE. Trimming pared 0 bases from V and 6 bases from J, leaving 12 bases between. The length of the CDR3 is 15 residues. CDR3 protein: CASSVVAGGAGELFF. Here the CDR3 DNA reads TGTGCCAGCAGCGTAGTTGCAGGGGGGGCCGGGGAGCTGTTTTTT.

The genes are TRBV5-1 and TRBJ2-7; 7 nucleotides agree with TRBD1. The CDR3 runs to 14 residues. The germline V gene has CDR1 SGHRS and CDR2 YFSETQ. V dropped 5 bases and J dropped 2; count of bases not matched to a gene: 7. CDR3 DNA: TGCGCCAGCAGGGCCCAGGGGGACGCCTACGAGCAGTACTTC. This codes for CASRAQGDAYEQYF.

The genes are TRBV5-6 and TRBJ1-6; D might be TRBD1 (6 bases). Germline CDR1 is SGHDT and CDR2 is YYEEEE. Trimming cost V 0 bases and J 10 bases, with 14 bases left between them. CDR3 length equals 15 residues. The CDR3 is CASSLGWTVESPLHF. The CDR3 coding sequence is TGTGCCAGCAGCTTGGGATGGACAGTGGAATCACCCCTCCACTTT. Full variable domain (missing parts from reference TRBV5-6 and TRBJ1-6): DAGVTQSPTHLIKTRGQQVTLRCSPKSGHDTVSWYQQALGQGPQFIFQYYEEEERQRGNFPDRFSGHQFPNYSSELNVNALLLGDSALYLCASSLGWTVESPLHFGNGTRLTVT.

This clone is a singleton in its sample. The chain is built from TRBV5-1 and TRBJ2-3; 8 nucleotides align to TRBD2. V lost 0 bases to trimming and J lost 1 base; unmatched junction nucleotides: 7. Germline values: CDR1 SGHRS, CDR2 YFSETQ. The length of the CDR3 is 17 residues. The DNA of the CDR3 is TGCGCCAGCAGCTTGGACCCCTGGCGGGGGGGCACAGATACGCAGTATTTT. As protein: CASSLDPWRGGTDTQYF.

The chain uses TRBV5-4 and TRBJ2-7; 8 nucleotides agree with TRBD1. CDR1 and CDR2 from the germline V gene are SGHNT and YYREEE (reference sequence). This CDR3 is 14 amino acids long. V lost 9 bases to trimming and J lost 4 bases; unmatched junction nucleotides: 12. CDR3: CAILDRGGAYEQYF. For the CDR3, the DNA is TGTGCCATCCTCGACAGGGGAGGTGCGTACGAGCAGTACTTC.